A selection of T cell receptor beta chains follows, all from one sample in a study of T-cell memory formation after mild COVID-19. MiXCR, applied by TCRdb to the 5' RACE reads, yields one record per CDR3 protein. The profile covers some 150,000 distinct CDR3 sequences, with approximately 5.7% appearing a single time and approximately 2.1% taken by the ten largest. Material for sequencing was PBMCs or a T cell subset sorted from them (not recorded which). The receptors were gathered from an adult woman who had mild COVID-19 (a few samples of this study predate the infection). Cell type and time point are not known. Both conserved end residues are part of each CDR3. The D gene is left open where the match is weak. Size is omitted from some rows. Given values are once, few, many or a class for expanded clones.

len | abundance | j_gene | d_gene | v_gene | CDR3aa | CDR3nt
17 | few | TRBJ2-4 | . | TRBV28 | CASSLVGAGWLGNIQYF | TGTGCCAGCAGTTTAGTGGGCGCAGGGTGGTTGGGAAACATTCAGTACTTC
16 | few | TRBJ2-3 | TRBD1 | TRBV2 | CASSEEQARGTDTQYF | TGTGCCAGCAGTGAAGAACAGGCCAGGGGGACAGATACGCAGTATTTT
12 | many | TRBJ1-2 | . | TRBV5-1 | CASSLTAGGYTF | TGCGCCAGCAGCTTAACGGCGGGTGGCTACACCTTC
12 | many | TRBJ1-2 | . | TRBV28 | CASSEFGYGYTF | TGTGCCAGCAGCGAGTTTGGCTATGGCTACACCTTC
16 | many | TRBJ1-1 | . | TRBV7-3 | CASSLTRVRVNTEAFF | TGTGCCAGCAGCTTAACACGCGTTAGGGTGAACACTGAAGCTTTCTTT
13 | . | TRBJ2-7 | . | TRBV4-1 | CASSRNALDEQYF | TGCGCCAGCAGCCGCAATGCCCTGGACGAGCAGTACTTC
16 | many | TRBJ2-1 | TRBD2 | TRBV12-3/TRBV12-4 | CASSLGTLAVYNEQFF | TGTGCCAGCAGTTTAGGGACACTAGCGGTCTACAATGAGCAGTTCTTC
14 | many | TRBJ1-2 | . | TRBV12-3/TRBV12-4 | CASSLTAPNYGYTF | TGTGCCAGCAGTTTGACAGCTCCTAACTATGGCTACACCTTC
16 | . | TRBJ2-5 | TRBD1 | TRBV7-7 | CASSFSQGAGQETQYF | TGTGCCAGCAGCTTTAGTCAGGGGGCAGGTCAAGAGACCCAGTACTTC
16 | few | TRBJ1-2 | . | TRBV5-1 | CASSQRENSGDYGYTF | TGCGCCAGCAGCCAAAGGGAGAACTCGGGAGACTATGGCTACACCTTC
12 | many | TRBJ2-3 | TRBD1 | TRBV12-3/TRBV12-4 | CASSFSDRVQYF | TGTGCCAGCAGTTTCTCTGACAGGGTCCAGTATTTT
15 | many | TRBJ2-3 | TRBD1 | TRBV5-1 | CASSSGTGGTDTQYF | TGCGCCAGCAGCTCGGGGACAGGCGGCACAGATACGCAGTATTTT
11 | . | TRBJ2-7 | . | TRBV25-1 | CASSQIHEQYF | TGTGCCAGCAGCCAAATCCACGAGCAGTACTTC
15 | few | TRBJ2-7 | TRBD1 | TRBV4-2 | CASSRLGTGFYEQYF | TGTGCCAGCAGCCGGCTTGGGACAGGCTTTTACGAGCAGTACTTC
15 | few | TRBJ2-3 | . | TRBV10-3 | CAISELGRKTDTQYF | TGTGCCATCAGTGAGTTGGGGAGAAAAACAGATACGCAGTATTTT
21 | many | TRBJ1-1 | . | TRBV7-9 | CASRRPLARKTQNRDNTEAFF | TGTGCCAGCAGGCGTCCCCTAGCTAGAAAGACGCAAAACAGAGATAACACTGAAGCTTTCTTT
15 | . | TRBJ1-2 | . | TRBV12-2 | CASRLADAFNYGYTF | TGTGCAAGTCGCTTAGCGGACGCGTTTAACTATGGCTACACCTTC
15 | many | TRBJ2-2 | TRBD2 | TRBV20-1 | CSASGLAGVTGELFF | TGCAGTGCTAGCGGACTAGCGGGAGTGACCGGGGAGCTGTTTTTT
16 | . | TRBJ1-1 | . | TRBV12-3/TRBV12-4 | CASRYVPAGVDTEAFF | TGTGCCAGCAGATACGTCCCGGCGGGGGTGGACACTGAAGCTTTCTTT
13 | many | TRBJ2-3 | . | TRBV20-1 | CSAAGLQTDTQYF | TGCAGTGCTGCCGGACTACAAACAGATACGCAGTATTTT
15 | few | TRBJ2-5 | TRBD1 | TRBV5-4 | CASSRDRAGGETQYF | TGTGCCAGCAGTCGTGACAGGGCAGGGGGAGAGACCCAGTACTTC
16 | . | TRBJ2-1 | TRBD1 | TRBV7-2 | CASSLSRDRGSNEQFF | TGTGCCAGCAGCCTCTCCCGGGACAGGGGGAGCAATGAGCAGTTCTTC
16 | . | TRBJ2-1 | TRBD2 | TRBV7-6 | CASSLNPGLHNNEQFF | TGTGCTAGCAGCTTAAATCCGGGACTACATAACAATGAGCAGTTCTTC
16 | . | TRBJ2-1 | TRBD2 | TRBV7-9 | CASSPGESGRFNEQFF | TGTGCCAGCAGCCCCGGGGAGAGCGGGAGATTCAATGAGCAGTTCTTC
16 | few | TRBJ2-2 | TRBD1 | TRBV2 | CASRAYQGENTGELFF | TGTGCCAGCAGAGCATACCAGGGGGAGAACACCGGGGAGCTGTTTTTT
15 | few | TRBJ2-1 | TRBD1 | TRBV6-2/TRBV6-3 | CASSFSGTGNNEQFF | TGTGCCAGCAGTTTCTCCGGGACAGGGAACAATGAGCAGTTCTTC